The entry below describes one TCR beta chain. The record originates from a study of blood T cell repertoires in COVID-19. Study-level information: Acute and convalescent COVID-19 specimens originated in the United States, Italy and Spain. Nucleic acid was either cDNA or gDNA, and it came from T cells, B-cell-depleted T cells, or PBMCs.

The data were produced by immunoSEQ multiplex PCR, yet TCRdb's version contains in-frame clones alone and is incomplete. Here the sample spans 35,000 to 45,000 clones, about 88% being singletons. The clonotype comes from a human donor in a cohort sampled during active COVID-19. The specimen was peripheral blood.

The CDR3 loop reads CASSQEEGPQRAFF. As DNA, the CDR3 is TGTGCCAGCAGCCAAGAGGAAGGGCCCCAGCGGGCTTTCTTT. The chain combines TRBV4-2 with TRBJ1-1; no clear D gene. Trimming removed 0 bases at V and 11 bases at J, with 16 bases between. The CDR3 is made up of 14 amino acids. Germline CDR1 LGHNA, CDR2 YNFKEQ.